Here is one T cell receptor beta chain with its context. What it binds is unknown. Germline CDR1 reads DFQATT; CDR2 reads SNEGSKA (reference sequence). The CDR3 has 13 residues. These data are taken from a study of monozygotic twins with inflammatory bowel disease. TCRdb derives one entry per CDR3 protein from the 5' RACE reads, leaving out DNA. The sample has about 300,000 distinct CDR3 sequences. General observations from the study: No difference was seen in repertoire similarity between concordant and discordant twins, possibly from limited power. Other individuals had fewer clonotypes in common with IBD patients than with healthy twins, especially with disease activity.

This chain links TRBV20-1 with TRBJ2-4; TCRdb's D gene call, TRBD1, goes unchecked for lack of DNA. The sequenced material came from blood. The clonotype originates from a human donor with ulcerative colitis or Crohn's disease, or a healthy co-twin of an affected twin (not recorded which). The CDR3 region is CSAPPRLNRIQYF.